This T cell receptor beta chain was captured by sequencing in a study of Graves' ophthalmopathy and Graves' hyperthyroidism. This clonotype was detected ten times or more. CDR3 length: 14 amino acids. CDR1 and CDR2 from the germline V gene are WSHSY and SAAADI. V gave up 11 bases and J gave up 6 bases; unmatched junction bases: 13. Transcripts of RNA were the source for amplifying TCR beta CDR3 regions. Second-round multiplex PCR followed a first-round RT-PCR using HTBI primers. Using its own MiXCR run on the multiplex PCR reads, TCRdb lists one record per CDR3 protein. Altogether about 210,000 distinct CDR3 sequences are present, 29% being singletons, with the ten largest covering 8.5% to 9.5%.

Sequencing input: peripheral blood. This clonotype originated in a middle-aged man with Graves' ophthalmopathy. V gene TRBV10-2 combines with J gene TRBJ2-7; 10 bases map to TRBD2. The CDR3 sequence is CALGASGSQGEQYF. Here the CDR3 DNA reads TGCGCCTTGGGGGCTAGCGGGAGCCAGGGCGAGCAGTACTTC.